These 12 T cell receptor beta chains share one sample of origin, sequenced in a study of type 1 regulatory T cells. General study points: Compared with non-Tr1 cells, Tr1 cells showed a narrower TCR repertoire.

TCRdb recomputed calls from the reads with MiXCR, one row per CDR3 protein. In the table there are roughly 71,000 distinct CDR3 sequences, less than 25% of which are singletons. Their specific antigens are unknown. Sequencing was done on a sample of cultured type 1 regulatory T (Tr1) cells, either the whole culture or a sorted fraction (not recorded which). The receptors were gathered from a human donor in good health.

The rearrangement uses TRBV15 and TRBJ1-5, with D possibly being TRBD1 (5 bases). The V and J ends lost 0 bases and 5 bases respectively, with 11 bases between them. Looked up from germline, CDR1 is LNHNV and CDR2 is YYDKDF (reference sequence). This CDR3 region has 15 residues. In nucleotides, the CDR3 is TGTGCCACCAGCAGAGATAGTGTGGGGGATCAGCCCCAGCATTTT. Its translation: CATSRDSVGDQPQHF.

The DNA of the CDR3 is TGTGCCAGCAGCTTAGTGCGGGTCGACGGCAGGGAGAGTGCTTTCTTT. Its translation is CASSLVRVDGRESAFF. This chain joins TRBV11-2 and TRBJ1-1; D might be TRBD1 (5 bases). The length of the CDR3 is 16 residues. Trimming stripped 1 base from V and 11 bases from J, with 23 bases between. Germline-derived CDR1 and CDR2 are SGHAT and FQNNGV.

This clonotype was counted ten times or more. The chain is built from TRBV7-2 and TRBJ2-7; 13 bases match TRBD2. Germline assignment: CDR1 SGHTA and CDR2 FQGNSA. The junction had 6 bases not matched to a gene; V was cut back by 1 base and J by 3 bases. CDR3 size: 17 residues. CDR3: CASSLVGGTSGDYEQYF. The CDR3 region has the DNA TGTGCCAGCAGCTTAGTTGGTGGGACTAGCGGGGACTACGAGCAGTACTTC.

The rearrangement uses TRBV11-2 and TRBJ2-1; maybe TRBD2 (6 bases). This CDR3 has 14 residues. V lost 5 bases, J lost 7 bases, and 15 bases lay in between. CDR1 and CDR2 from the germline V gene are SGHAT and FQNNGV. CDR3 sequence: CASSPRLVGNEQFF. The CDR3 coding sequence is TGTGCCAGCAGCCCCCGACTAGTAGGAAATGAGCAGTTCTTC.

This clonotype was found many times. The V call is TRBV3-1, the J call TRBJ2-7; D is perhaps TRBD1 (6 bases). Germline V gene lookup returns CDR1 LGHDT and CDR2 YNNKEL (reference sequence). The CDR3 consists of 15 residues. Trimming pared 4 bases from V and 1 base from J, leaving 14 bases between. CDR3 coding DNA: TGTGCCAGCAGCCTCCCCGGGACAAAATCCTACGAGCAGTACTTC. As protein: CASSLPGTKSYEQYF.

The rearrangement joins TRBV18 to TRBJ2-6, with a possible D match to TRBD1 (6 bases). There are 17 residues in the CDR3. Germline-derived CDR1 and CDR2 are KGHSH and LQKENI. The V and J ends lost 4 bases and 2 bases respectively, with 15 bases between them. The CDR3 reads CASSRIPTGPGANVLTF. CDR3 DNA sequence: TGTGCCAGCTCACGTATTCCTACAGGGCCTGGGGCCAACGTCCTGACTTTC. Using reference TRBV18 and TRBJ2-6 for the parts outside the CDR3, the full variable domain is NAGVMQNPRHLVRRRGQEARLRCSPMKGHSHVYWYRQLPEEGLKFMVYLQKENIIDESGMPKERFSAEFPKEGPSILRIQQVVRGDSAAYFCASSRIPTGPGANVLTFGAGSRLTVL.

The V gene is TRBV7-2, the J gene TRBJ1-5, with D possibly TRBD1 on 5 matching bases. Trimming took 1 base from V and 3 from J, leaving 10 bases between them. CDR1 SGHTA and CDR2 FQGNSA come from the germline V gene. The CDR3 runs 15 residues. The CDR3 region has the DNA TGTGCCAGCAGCTTAGATCAGGGATACAATCAGCCCCAGCATTTT. Its translation: CASSLDQGYNQPQHF. The entire variable domain, with the rest obtained from reference TRBV7-2 and TRBJ1-5, is as follows: GAGVSQSPSNKVTEKGKDVELRCDPISGHTALYWYRQSLGQGLEFLIYFQGNSAPDKSGLPSDRFSAERTGGSVSTLTIQRTQQEDSAVYLCASSLDQGYNQPQHFGDGTRLSIL.

This clonotype turned up a few times. The chain joins TRBV20-1 to TRBJ2-5; TRBD2 might be the D (5 bases). The ends were cut back, 6 bases at V and 1 base at J, with 18 bases in the middle. The CDR3 spans 15 residues. The germline CDR1 and CDR2 sequences are DFQATT and SNEGSKA (reference sequence). The CDR3 coding sequence is TGCAGTGCGGAGAGGGCGGCAAGTTCCCAAGAGACCCAGTACTTC. This gives the protein CSAERAASSQETQYF.

The chain joins TRBV5-1 to TRBJ1-1; no clear D gene. Germline-derived CDR1 and CDR2 are SGHRS and YFSETQ. V shed 4 bases and J shed 2 bases, with 15 bases lying between them. The CDR3 runs 15 residues. The CDR3 region has the DNA TGCGCCAGCAGCCTAGGCAGTACAGCTAACACTGAAGCTTTCTTT. It encodes CASSLGSTANTEAFF.

This clonotype showed up many times. The rearrangement links TRBV12-3 or TRBV12-4 to TRBJ1-1; D unclear. There are 14 residues in the CDR3. The V and J ends lost 5 bases and 1 base respectively, with 11 bases between them. The CDR3 DNA is TGTGCCAGCAGTATTTGGGTGGGGAACACTGAAGCTTTCTTT. Amino acid sequence: CASSIWVGNTEAFF.

This clonotype was detected only a few times. The chain couples TRBV10-3 to TRBJ2-1, with D perhaps matching TRBD1 or TRBD2 (5 bases each). Germline V CDR1 and CDR2: ENHRY, SYGVKD. The V end was cut by 8 bases, the J end by 0 bases, with 20 bases between. This CDR3 region has 17 residues. CDR3 region: CAIAGQGGGSSYNEQFF. The CDR3 bases are TGTGCCATCGCCGGGCAGGGCGGTGGGAGCTCCTACAATGAGCAGTTCTTC.

The gene calls are TRBV19 and TRBJ1-2; 9 bases are a match to TRBD1. The V gene's germline CDR1 is LNHDA and CDR2 SQIVND (reference sequence). This CDR3 spans 14 amino acids. Losses at the gene ends were 7 bases for V and 7 bases for J; bases not matched to a gene: 10. CDR3 region: CASKPRDRAFGYTF. The CDR3 DNA reads TGTGCCAGTAAGCCCCGGGACAGGGCGTTTGGCTACACCTTC.